This T cell receptor beta chain was identified during a study of blood T cell repertoires in COVID-19. The method was immunoSEQ multiplex PCR; TCRdb's version includes in-frame clones alone and lacks a portion of them. Of approximately 220,000 clones listed, roughly 80% were seen once; the top ten hold roughly 5%. This CDR3 comprises 14 residues. Germline V gene sequence: CDR1 KGHSH, CDR2 LQKENI. V was cut by 4 bases and J by 1 base, with 10 bases left in between. This receptor was identified in a woman aged 45-60 years who had been exposed to COVID-19. The specimen sequenced was PBMCs or T cells enriched from blood (not recorded which). V and J are TRBV18 and TRBJ1-1; D might be TRBD1 (6 bases). In nucleotides, the CDR3 is TGTGCCAGCTCACTACAGGGATCGAACACTGAAGCTTTCTTT. It yields the protein CASSLQGSNTEAFF.